This T cell receptor (beta chain) was identified in a study of regulatory T cells in long-lasting Graves disease. Study-wide findings and caveats: Repertoires from persistent disease leaned toward TRBV28, TRBJ1-2 and TRBJ2-5.

V was pared by 0 bases and J by 2 bases, with 4 bases between. The germline gives CDR1 SGDLS, CDR2 YYNGEE. The CDR3 is 13 amino acids. The time point was: newly diagnosed GD, antithyroid drugs for less than 3 months. Generation of the TCR library employed RNA extracted from PBMCs. On this clonotype itself: Its antigen remains unidentified.

According to the study, TCR beta libraries were built with iRepertoire HTBI primers and CDR3-region Arm-PCR. TCRdb fed the multiplex PCR reads into MiXCR, producing one record per CDR3 protein. The table includes 550,000 to 600,000 distinct CDR3 sequences, about 16% detected once. This same sample was also taken into another study, of T cells in Graves' hyperthyroidism and ophthalmopathy. This second report adds: Patients were excluded for uncontrolled infection, other autoimmune disease, pregnancy or lactation. Used for diagnoses were clinical symptoms, serum thyroxine and TRAb, thyroid ultrasound and orbital computed tomography. In blood, most of the thyroid clonotypes expanded above 0.001 were also present.

This clonotype was sampled from a man aged 18 to 30 with Graves disease. The V and J genes are TRBV9 and TRBJ2-3; no clear D. The sample was peripheral blood mononuclear cells (PBMCs), taken at new diagnosis, from a patient treated with antithyroid drugs. CDR3 in amino acids: CASSVGYTDTQYF. For the CDR3, the DNA is TGTGCCAGCAGCGTAGGATACACAGATACGCAGTATTTT.